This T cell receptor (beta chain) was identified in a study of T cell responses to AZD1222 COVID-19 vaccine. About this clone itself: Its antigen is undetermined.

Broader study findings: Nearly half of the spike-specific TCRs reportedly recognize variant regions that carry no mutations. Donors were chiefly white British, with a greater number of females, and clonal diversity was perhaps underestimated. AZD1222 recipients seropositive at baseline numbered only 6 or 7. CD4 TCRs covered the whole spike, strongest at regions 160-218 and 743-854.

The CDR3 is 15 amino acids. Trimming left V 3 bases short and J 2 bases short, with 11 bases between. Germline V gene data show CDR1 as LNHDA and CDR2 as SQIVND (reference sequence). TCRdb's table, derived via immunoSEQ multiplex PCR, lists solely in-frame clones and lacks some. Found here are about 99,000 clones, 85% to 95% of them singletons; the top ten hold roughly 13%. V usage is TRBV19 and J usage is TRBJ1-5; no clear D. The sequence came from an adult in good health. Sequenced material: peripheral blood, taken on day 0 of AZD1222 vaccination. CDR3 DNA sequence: TGTGCCAGTAGTATGCGAGGACGGGGCAATCAGCCCCAGCATTTT. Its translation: CASSMRGRGNQPQHF.